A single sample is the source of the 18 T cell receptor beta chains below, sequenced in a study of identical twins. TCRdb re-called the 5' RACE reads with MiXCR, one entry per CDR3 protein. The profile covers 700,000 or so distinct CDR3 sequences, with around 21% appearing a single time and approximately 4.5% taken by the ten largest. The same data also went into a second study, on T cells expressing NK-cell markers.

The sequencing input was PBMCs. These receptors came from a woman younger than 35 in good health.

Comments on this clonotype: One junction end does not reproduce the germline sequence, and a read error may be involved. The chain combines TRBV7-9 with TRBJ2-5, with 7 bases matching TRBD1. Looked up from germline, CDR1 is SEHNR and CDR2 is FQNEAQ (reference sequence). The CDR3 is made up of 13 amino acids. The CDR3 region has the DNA TGTGCCAGCAGTTTAGTGACAGGGGAGACCCAGTACTTC. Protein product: CASSLVTGETQYF.

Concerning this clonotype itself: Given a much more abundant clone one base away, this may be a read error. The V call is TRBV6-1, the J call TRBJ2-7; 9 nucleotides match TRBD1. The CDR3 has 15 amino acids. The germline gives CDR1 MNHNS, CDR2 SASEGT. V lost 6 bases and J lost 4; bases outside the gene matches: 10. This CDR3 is CASSAQRTGVYEQYF. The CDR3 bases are TGTGCCAGCAGCGCGCAGAGGACAGGGGTTTACGAGCAGTACTTC.

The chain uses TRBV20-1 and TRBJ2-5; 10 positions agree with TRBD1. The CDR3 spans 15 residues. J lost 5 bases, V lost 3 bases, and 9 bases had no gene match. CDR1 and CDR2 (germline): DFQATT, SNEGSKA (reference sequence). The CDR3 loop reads CSASSGQGVGETQYF. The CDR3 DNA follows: TGCAGTGCTAGTTCTGGACAGGGGGTGGGGGAGACCCAGTACTTC.

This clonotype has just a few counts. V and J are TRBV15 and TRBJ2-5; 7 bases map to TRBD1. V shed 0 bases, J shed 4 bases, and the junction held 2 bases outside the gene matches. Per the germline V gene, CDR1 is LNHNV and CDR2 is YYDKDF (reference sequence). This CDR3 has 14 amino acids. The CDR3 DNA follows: TGTGCCACCAGCAGAGACAACAGGGGAGAGACCCAGTACTTC. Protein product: CATSRDNRGETQYF.

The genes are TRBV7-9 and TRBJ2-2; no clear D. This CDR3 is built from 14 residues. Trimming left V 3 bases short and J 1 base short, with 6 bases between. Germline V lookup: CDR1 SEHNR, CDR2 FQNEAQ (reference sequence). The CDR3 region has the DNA TGTGCCAGCAGCTTGAAGGGGAACACCGGGGAGCTGTTTTTT. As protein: CASSLKGNTGELFF. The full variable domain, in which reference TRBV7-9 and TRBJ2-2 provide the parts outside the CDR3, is DTGVSQNPRHKITKRGQNVTFRCDPISEHNRLYWYRQTLGQGPEFLTYFQNEAQLEKSRLLSDRFSAERPKGSFSTLEIQRTEQGDSAMYLCASSLKGNTGELFFGEGSRLTVL.

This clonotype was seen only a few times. The CDR3 reads CASSVQGEEEQYF. DNA for the CDR3: TGTGCCAGCAGTGTCCAGGGGGAGGAGGAGCAGTACTTC. This rearrangement joins TRBV12-3 or TRBV12-4 to TRBJ2-7; D perhaps matches TRBD1 (7 bases). The CDR3 has 13 amino acids. Trimming took 5 bases from V and 7 from J, leaving 15 bases between them.

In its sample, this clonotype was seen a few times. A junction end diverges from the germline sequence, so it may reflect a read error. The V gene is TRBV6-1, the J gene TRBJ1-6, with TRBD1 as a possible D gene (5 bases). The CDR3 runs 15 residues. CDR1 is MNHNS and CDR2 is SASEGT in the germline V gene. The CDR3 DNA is TGTGCCGGCAGCGGGGGAACAGGATCGTATTCACCCCTCCACTTT. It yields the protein CAGSGGTGSYSPLHF.

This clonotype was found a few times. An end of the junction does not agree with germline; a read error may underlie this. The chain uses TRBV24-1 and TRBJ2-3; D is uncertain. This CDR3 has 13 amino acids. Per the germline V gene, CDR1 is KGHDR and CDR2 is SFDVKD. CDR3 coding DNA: TGTGCCACCAGCCAGGAGAGCACAGATACGCGGTATTTT. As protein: CATSQESTDTRYF.

The CDR3 DNA sequence: TGCGCCAGCAGCTTCACAGGGGGCGCGATAACCGGGGAGCTGTTTTTT. This translates into CASSFTGGAITGELFF. V usage is TRBV5-1 and J usage is TRBJ2-2; 9 bases agree with TRBD1. The germline V gene has CDR1 SGHRS and CDR2 YFSETQ. This CDR3 contains 16 residues. Losses at the gene ends were 2 bases for V and 5 bases for J; bases not matched to a gene: 7.

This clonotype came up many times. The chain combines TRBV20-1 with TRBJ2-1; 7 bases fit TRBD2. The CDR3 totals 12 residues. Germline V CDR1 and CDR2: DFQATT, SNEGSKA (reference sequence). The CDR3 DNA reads TGCTCCGGGGGGACGAAATACAATGAGCAGTTCTTC. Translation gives CSGGTKYNEQFF.

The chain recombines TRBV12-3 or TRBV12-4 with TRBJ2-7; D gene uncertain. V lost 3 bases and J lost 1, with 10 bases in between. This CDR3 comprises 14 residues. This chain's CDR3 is CASSFGGQSYEQYF. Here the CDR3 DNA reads TGTGCCAGCAGTTTCGGCGGCCAGTCCTACGAGCAGTACTTC.

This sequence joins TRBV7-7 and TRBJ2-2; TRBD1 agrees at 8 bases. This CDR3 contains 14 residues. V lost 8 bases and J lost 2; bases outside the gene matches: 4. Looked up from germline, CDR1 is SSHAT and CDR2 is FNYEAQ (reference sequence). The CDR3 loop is CASGQGRNTGELFF. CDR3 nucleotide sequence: TGTGCCAGCGGACAGGGACGAAACACCGGGGAGCTGTTTTTT. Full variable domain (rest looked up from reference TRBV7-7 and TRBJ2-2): GAGVSQSPRYKVTKRGQDVTLRCDPISSHATLYWYQQALGQGPEFLTYFNYEAQPDKSGLPSDRFSAERPEGSISTLTIQRTEQRDSAMYRCASGQGRNTGELFFGEGSRLTVL.

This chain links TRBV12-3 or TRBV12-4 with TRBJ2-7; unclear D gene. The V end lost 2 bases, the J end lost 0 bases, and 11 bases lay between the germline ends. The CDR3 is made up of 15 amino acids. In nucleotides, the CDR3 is TGTGCCAGCAGTTTACGAGGTAGCCGCTCCTACGAGCAGTACTTC. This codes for CASSLRGSRSYEQYF.

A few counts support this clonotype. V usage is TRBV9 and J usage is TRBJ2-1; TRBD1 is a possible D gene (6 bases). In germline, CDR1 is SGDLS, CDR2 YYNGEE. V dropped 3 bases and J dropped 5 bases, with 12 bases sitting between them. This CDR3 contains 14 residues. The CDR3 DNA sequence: TGTGCCAGCAGCGACAACAGGGACGACAATGAGCAGTTCTTC. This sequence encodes CASSDNRDDNEQFF.

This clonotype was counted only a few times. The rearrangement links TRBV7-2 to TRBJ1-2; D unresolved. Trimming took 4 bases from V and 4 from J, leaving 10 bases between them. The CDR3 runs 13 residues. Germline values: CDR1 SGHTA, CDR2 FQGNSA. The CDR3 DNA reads TGTGCCAGCAGCTCGGGAACTAGCTATGGCTACACCTTC. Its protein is CASSSGTSYGYTF.

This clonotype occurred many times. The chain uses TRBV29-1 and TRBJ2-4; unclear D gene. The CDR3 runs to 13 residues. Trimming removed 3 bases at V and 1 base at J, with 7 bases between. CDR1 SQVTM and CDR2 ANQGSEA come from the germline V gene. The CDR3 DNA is TGCAGCGTTGACTCTGGGGCCAAAAACATTCAGTACTTC. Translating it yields CSVDSGAKNIQYF.

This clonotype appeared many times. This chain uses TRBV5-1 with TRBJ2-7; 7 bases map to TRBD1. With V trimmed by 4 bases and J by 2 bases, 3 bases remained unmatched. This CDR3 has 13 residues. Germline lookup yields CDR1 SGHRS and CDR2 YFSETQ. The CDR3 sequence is CASSRDRPYEQYF. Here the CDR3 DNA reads TGCGCCAGCAGCCGGGACAGACCCTACGAGCAGTACTTC.

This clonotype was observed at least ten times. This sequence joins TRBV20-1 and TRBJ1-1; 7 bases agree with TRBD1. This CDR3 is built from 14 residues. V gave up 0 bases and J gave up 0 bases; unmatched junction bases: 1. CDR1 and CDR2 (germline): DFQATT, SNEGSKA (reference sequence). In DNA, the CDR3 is TGCAGTGCTAGAGAGACAGGGATGAACACTGAAGCTTTCTTT. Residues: CSARETGMNTEAFF.